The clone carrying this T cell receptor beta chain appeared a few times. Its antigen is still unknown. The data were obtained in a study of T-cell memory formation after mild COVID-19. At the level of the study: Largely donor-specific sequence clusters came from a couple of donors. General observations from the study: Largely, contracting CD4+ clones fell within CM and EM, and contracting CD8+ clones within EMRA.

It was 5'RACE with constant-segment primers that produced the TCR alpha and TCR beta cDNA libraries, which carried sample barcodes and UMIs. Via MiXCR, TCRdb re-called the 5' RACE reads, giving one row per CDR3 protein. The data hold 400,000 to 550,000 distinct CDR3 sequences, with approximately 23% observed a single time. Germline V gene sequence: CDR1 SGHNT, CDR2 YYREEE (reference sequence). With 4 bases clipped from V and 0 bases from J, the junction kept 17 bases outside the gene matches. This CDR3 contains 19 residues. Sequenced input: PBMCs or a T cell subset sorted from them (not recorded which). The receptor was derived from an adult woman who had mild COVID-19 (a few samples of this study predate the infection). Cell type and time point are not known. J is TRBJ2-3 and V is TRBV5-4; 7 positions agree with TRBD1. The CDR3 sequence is CASSKLGTAITPSTDTQYF. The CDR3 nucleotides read TGTGCCAGCAGCAAGCTCGGGACAGCGATTACGCCGAGCACAGATACGCAGTATTTT.